Below, one T cell receptor (beta chain) is given with its context. This entry is derived from a study of CD8 T cells in Susac syndrome. Trimming cost V 4 bases and J 1 base; bases outside gene matches: 3. CDR3 length equals 15 residues. Germline CDR1 and CDR2: SNHLY and FYNNEI. Reverse transcription of 0.5 to 1 ug RNA was performed with random hexamers. TCRdb analysed the immunoSEQ multiplex PCR reads with MiXCR anew, one entry per CDR3 protein. The sample gives roughly 170,000 distinct CDR3 sequences, 85% to 95% of which show up once; roughly 0.094% is in the top ten. Specimen: CD4+ T cells from PBMCs. This TCR was sampled from a human donor with multiple sclerosis. V usage is TRBV2 and J usage is TRBJ2-2; 7 bases agree with TRBD2. CDR3 sequence: CASSARGGNTGELFF. CDR3 DNA: TGTGCCAGCAGTGCTCGCGGGGGGAACACCGGGGAGCTGTTTTTT.